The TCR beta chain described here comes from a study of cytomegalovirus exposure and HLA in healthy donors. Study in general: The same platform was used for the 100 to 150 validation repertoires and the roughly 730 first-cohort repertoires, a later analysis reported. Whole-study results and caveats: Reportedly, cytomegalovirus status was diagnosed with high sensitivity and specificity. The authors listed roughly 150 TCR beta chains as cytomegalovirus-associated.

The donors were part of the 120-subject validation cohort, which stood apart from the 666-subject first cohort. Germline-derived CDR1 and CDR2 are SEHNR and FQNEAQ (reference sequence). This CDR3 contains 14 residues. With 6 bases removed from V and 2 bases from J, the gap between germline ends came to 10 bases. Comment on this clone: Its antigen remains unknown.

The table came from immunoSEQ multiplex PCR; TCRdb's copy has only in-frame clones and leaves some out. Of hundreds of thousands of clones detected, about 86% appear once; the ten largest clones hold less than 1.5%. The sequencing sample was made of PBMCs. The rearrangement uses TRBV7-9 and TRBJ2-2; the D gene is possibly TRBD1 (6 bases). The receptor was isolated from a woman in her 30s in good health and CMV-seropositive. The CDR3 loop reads CASSLDRNTGELFF. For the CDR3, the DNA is TGTGCCAGCAGTTTGGACAGAAACACCGGGGAGCTGTTTTTT.